This passage covers 15 T cell receptor beta chains from one sample sequenced in a study of cytomegalovirus exposure and HLA in healthy donors. Use of 60 Vbeta and 13 Jbeta primers characterized the PCR. The table came from immunoSEQ multiplex PCR; TCRdb's copy has only in-frame clones and leaves some out. The sample lists some 100,000 clones; 70% to 85% were seen once. Sequencing input: PBMCs. Receptors originate from a middle-aged man in good health and CMV-seropositive.

The chain links TRBV7-9 to TRBJ1-1; 11 bases line up with TRBD1. The CDR3 extends over 14 amino acids. J gave up 5 bases and V 4 bases, and 3 bases lay outside the gene matches. The germline V gene encodes CDR1 SEHNR and CDR2 FQNEAQ (reference sequence). CDR3: CASSSDRGHTEAFF. The CDR3 nucleotides read TGTGCCAGCAGCTCGGACAGGGGGCATACTGAAGCTTTCTTT.

This rearrangement joins TRBV27 to TRBJ2-5; the match to TRBD2 covers 8 bases. The J call is uncertain, as TRBJ2-7 better fits the DNA end. Germline loops: CDR1 MNHEY, CDR2 SMNVEV (reference sequence). The CDR3 spans 16 residues. The CDR3 region is CASSPGGGDYPYEQYF. DNA of the CDR3: TGTGCCAGCAGTCCCGGGGGGGGTGACTACCCCTACGAGCAGTACTTC.

This chain connects TRBV5-6 to TRBJ2-2, with unresolved D. Germline CDR1 SGHDT, CDR2 YYEEEE. V was pared by 0 bases and J by 2 bases, with 8 bases between. The CDR3 extends over 15 amino acids. CDR3 residues: CASSLAGRNTGELFF. In DNA, the CDR3 is TGTGCCAGCAGCTTGGCAGGTCGCAACACCGGGGAGCTGTTTTTT.

The chain employs TRBV19 and TRBJ2-6; D possibly corresponds to TRBD2 (5 bases). The germline V gene encodes CDR1 LNHDA and CDR2 SQIVND (reference sequence). The V and J ends lost 10 bases and 0 bases respectively, with 13 bases between them. The CDR3 is 15 residues long. CDR3: CATRSGPSGANVLTF. The DNA of the CDR3 is TGTGCCACCCGCAGCGGACCCTCTGGGGCCAACGTCCTGACTTTC.

The chain links TRBV9 to TRBJ1-4; D unresolved. The germline V and J ends were trimmed by 0 bases and 0 bases, with 9 bases remaining between them. This CDR3 spans 16 amino acids. Per germline, CDR1 SGDLS and CDR2 YYNGEE. CDR3 in amino acids: CASSVGGSATNEKLFF. CDR3 sequence (DNA): TGTGCCAGCAGCGTAGGCGGCAGTGCAACTAATGAAAAACTGTTTTTT.

The CDR3 bases are TGTGCCAGCAGCCCAGACAGGTTCTCGTCGCGGGACACCATATATTTT. It codes for CASSPDRFSSRDTIYF. The V gene is TRBV9, the J gene TRBJ1-3, with TRBD1 as a possible D gene (6 bases). V was cut by 4 bases and J by 8 bases, with 22 bases left in between. The germline gives CDR1 SGDLS, CDR2 YYNGEE. The CDR3 has 16 residues.

The J gene is TRBJ1-2, the V gene TRBV4-3; D gene unclear. Trimming pared 0 bases from V and 2 bases from J, leaving 13 bases between. Germline V CDR1 and CDR2: LGHNA, YSLEER. The CDR3 spans 16 residues. In DNA form, the CDR3 reads TGCGCCAGCAGCCAAGATAGCTCGGCTCTGAACTATGGCTACACCTTC. Protein product: CASSQDSSALNYGYTF.

The CDR3 bases are TGTGCCAGCAGCTTCGGGGCGGGATACTATGGCTACACCTTC. Amino acid sequence: CASSFGAGYYGYTF. This chain connects TRBV7-9 to TRBJ1-2, with D perhaps matching TRBD1 (5 bases). In germline, CDR1 is SEHNR, CDR2 FQNEAQ (reference sequence). Trimming cost V 3 bases and J 3 bases, with 11 bases left between them. The CDR3 loop spans 14 amino acids. Variable domain in full (rest from reference TRBV7-9 and TRBJ1-2): DTGVSQNPRHKITKRGQNVTFRCDPISEHNRLYWYRQTLGQGPEFLTYFQNEAQLEKSRLLSDRFSAERPKGSFSTLEIQRTEQGDSAMYLCASSFGAGYYGYTFGSGTRLTVV.

This clone was counted once. The chain joins TRBV7-2 to TRBJ2-1; 10 nucleotides align to TRBD1. The CDR3 has 15 amino acids. The V gene's germline CDR1 is SGHTA and CDR2 FQGNSA. After removal of 3 bases from V and 5 bases from J, the junction contained 4 bases not matched to a gene. The CDR3, as DNA: TGTGCCAGCAGCTTTCGACAGGGGGCCGACAATGAGCAGTTCTTC. Translated: CASSFRQGADNEQFF.

The V and J genes are TRBV2 and TRBJ2-7, with D perhaps matching TRBD1 (5 bases). Germline V gene data show CDR1 as SNHLY and CDR2 as FYNNEI. The V end lost 6 bases, the J end lost 0 bases, and 6 bases lay between the germline ends. This CDR3 contains 12 residues. The CDR3 DNA reads TGTGCCAGCAGCAGGGTCTCCTACGAGCAGTACTTC. Amino acid sequence: CASSRVSYEQYF. The entire variable domain, with the rest obtained from reference TRBV2 and TRBJ2-7, is as follows: EPEVTQTPSHQVTQMGQEVILRCVPISNHLYFYWYRQILGQKVEFLVSFYNNEISEKSEIFDDQFSVERPDGSNFTLKIRSTKLEDSAMYFCASSRVSYEQYFGPGTRLTVT.

The chain combines TRBV19 with TRBJ1-5, with TRBD1 matching 9 bases. Germline V gene sequence: CDR1 LNHDA, CDR2 SQIVND (reference sequence). V trimming: 6 bases; J trimming: 5 bases; junction bases outside the gene matches: 2. The CDR3 runs 13 residues. The CDR3 DNA follows: TGTGCCAGTAGAGGGACAGGGTATCAGCCCCAGCATTTT. Protein: CASRGTGYQPQHF.

The chain has TRBV13 and TRBJ2-7; D might be TRBD2 (5 bases). V was trimmed by 3 bases and J by 2 bases, leaving 11 bases between them. The CDR3 contains 14 residues. From germline, CDR1 is PRHDT and CDR2 FYEKMQ (reference sequence). Written as DNA, the CDR3 is TGTGCCAGCAGCTTCAAGCGGCGAGCCTACGAGCAGTACTTC. It encodes CASSFKRRAYEQYF.

V is TRBV5-6 and J is TRBJ2-2; maybe TRBD2 (6 bases). Germline-derived CDR1 and CDR2 are SGHDT and YYEEEE. V dropped 4 bases and J dropped 1 base, with 8 bases sitting between them. CDR3 size: 14 residues. CDR3 nucleotide sequence: TGTGCCAGCAGCCGGAGGGTGAACACCGGGGAGCTGTTTTTT. As protein: CASSRRVNTGELFF.

This sequence joins TRBV6-5 and TRBJ1-1, with D perhaps matching TRBD1 (6 bases). V shed 6 bases and J shed 10 bases, with 18 bases lying between them. The CDR3 covers 13 residues. In germline, CDR1 is MNHEY, CDR2 SVGAGI. CDR3 bases: TGTGCCAGCAGCTCAAACAGGGTCTGGGGAGCTTTCTTT. As protein: CASSSNRVWGAFF.

The chain has TRBV18 and TRBJ2-7; 7 nucleotides match TRBD1. CDR1 is KGHSH and CDR2 is LQKENI in the germline V gene. The V and J ends lost 3 bases and 6 bases, in that order; junction bases with no gene match: 5. This CDR3 contains 13 residues. The CDR3 reads CASSPGQEGEQYF. The CDR3 nucleotides are TGTGCCAGCTCACCCGGACAGGAAGGCGAGCAGTACTTC.